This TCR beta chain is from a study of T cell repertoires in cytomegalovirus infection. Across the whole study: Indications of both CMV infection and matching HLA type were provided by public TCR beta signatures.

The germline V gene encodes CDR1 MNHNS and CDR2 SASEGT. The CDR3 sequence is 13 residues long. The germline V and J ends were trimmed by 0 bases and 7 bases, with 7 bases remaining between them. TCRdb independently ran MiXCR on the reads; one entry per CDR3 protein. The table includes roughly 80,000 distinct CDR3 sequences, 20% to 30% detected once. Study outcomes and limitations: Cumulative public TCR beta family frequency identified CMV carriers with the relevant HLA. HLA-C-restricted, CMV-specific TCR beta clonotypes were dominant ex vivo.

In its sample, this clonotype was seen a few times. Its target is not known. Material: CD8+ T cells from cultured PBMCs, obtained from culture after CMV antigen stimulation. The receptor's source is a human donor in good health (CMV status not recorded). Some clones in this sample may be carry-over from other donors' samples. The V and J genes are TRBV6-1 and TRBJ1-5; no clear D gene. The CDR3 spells CASSEARGQPQHF. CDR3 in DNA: TGTGCCAGCAGTGAAGCGCGAGGGCAGCCCCAGCATTTT.